These 10 T cell receptor beta chains share one sample of origin, sequenced in a study of shared clonotypes between healthy human individuals. TCRdb's copy holds only in-frame clones and misses some; the assay was immunoSEQ multiplex PCR. The data hold 2 million to 3 million clones, with approximately 94% observed a single time. Sequencing was carried out using naive CD4+ T cells sorted from blood. The sample's subset: CD45RA+ positively selected. The receptor source for this set is a man aged 18 to 30 in good health.

The CDR3 loop reads CASSSADRGGNTIYF. The DNA of the CDR3 is TGTGCCAGCAGTTCGGCGGACAGGGGTGGAAACACCATATATTTT. V gene TRBV28 combines with J gene TRBJ1-3; 9 bases agree with TRBD1. The V segment lost 4 bases and the J segment 3 bases; nucleotides outside the gene matches: 4. In germline, CDR1 is MDHEN, CDR2 SYDVKM. The CDR3 is 15 amino acids.

This rearrangement joins TRBV30 to TRBJ2-3, with 16 bases aligning to TRBD2. J gave up 5 bases and V 2 bases, and 13 bases lay outside the gene matches. CDR3 length: 19 amino acids. Germline assignment: CDR1 GTSNPN and CDR2 SVGIG (reference sequence). CDR3 loop: CAWSLYGTSGGASGDTQYF. The CDR3 DNA reads TGTGCCTGGAGTCTATACGGGACTAGCGGGGGGGCCTCAGGAGATACGCAGTATTTT.

This chain links TRBV30 with TRBJ2-1, with no clear D. The CDR3 covers 11 residues. From germline, CDR1 is GTSNPN and CDR2 SVGIG (reference sequence). V was trimmed by 3 bases and J by 8 bases, leaving 8 bases between them. The CDR3 sequence is CAWRESYEQFF. CDR3 nucleotides: TGTGCCTGGAGGGAAAGCTATGAGCAGTTCTTC.

Of note for this clone: The sample contains more than one DNA sequence encoding this CDR3. The J gene is TRBJ2-5, the V gene TRBV10-1, with D perhaps matching TRBD1 (6 bases). The CDR3 extends over 14 amino acids. The germline V and J ends were trimmed by 0 bases and 4 bases, with 9 bases remaining between them. Germline V gene lookup returns CDR1 WNHNN and CDR2 SYGVQD (reference sequence). The chain's CDR3 is CASSESTGRETQYF. The CDR3 nucleotides are TGCGCCAGCAGTGAGTCGACAGGTAGAGAGACCCAGTACTTC.

The chain carries TRBV18 and TRBJ2-2; weak D call: TRBD1 (6 bases). Germline V lookup: CDR1 KGHSH, CDR2 LQKENI. Trimming stripped 0 bases from V and 7 bases from J, with 15 bases between. This CDR3 contains 16 residues. The DNA of the CDR3 is TGTGCCAGCTCACCACCGGGGTGGGGGCGAAGCGGGGAGCTGTTTTTT. Encoded protein: CASSPPGWGRSGELFF.

A word on this clone: Distinct nucleotide sequences in the sample also encode this CDR3. This rearrangement joins TRBV18 to TRBJ1-2; D is undetermined. The CDR3 spans 13 residues. The V end lost 0 bases, the J end lost 5 bases, and 7 bases lay between the germline ends. Looked up from germline, CDR1 is KGHSH and CDR2 is LQKENI. The CDR3 spells CASSPPTGYGYTF. DNA for the CDR3: TGTGCCAGCTCACCACCAACCGGTTATGGCTACACCTTC.

As concerns this clone: The identical CDR3 is also encoded by other nucleotide sequences in the sample. This chain uses TRBV27 with TRBJ1-2, with D perhaps TRBD1 (6 bases). There are 13 residues in the CDR3. V was pared by 2 bases and J by 2 bases, with 6 bases between. Per germline, CDR1 MNHEY and CDR2 SMNVEV (reference sequence). The CDR3 DNA follows: TGTGCCAGCAGTTTAAGGGGGAACTATGGCTACACCTTC. Protein: CASSLRGNYGYTF.

The rearrangement joins TRBV7-2 to TRBJ1-2; 8 bases match TRBD1. Germline CDR1 and CDR2: SGHTA and FQGNSA. The CDR3 is 16 residues long. The junction had 14 bases not matched to a gene; V was cut back by 5 bases and J by 6 bases. CDR3 bases: TGTGCCAGCAGCCCCATTGGTCTTGGACAGGGAGATGGCTACACCTTC. Protein sequence: CASSPIGLGQGDGYTF.

The rearrangement uses TRBV29-1 and TRBJ2-1; D is uncertain. With 4 bases removed from V and 3 bases from J, the gap between germline ends came to 16 bases. The germline gives CDR1 SQVTM, CDR2 ANQGSEA. This CDR3 is built from 15 residues. The CDR3 reads CSVGRAFSGYNEQFF. CDR3 coding DNA: TGCAGCGTTGGGCGAGCTTTTAGTGGCTACAATGAGCAGTTCTTC.

This chain's CDR3 is CSVSFLAGGKEQYF. CDR3 DNA sequence: TGCAGCGTTTCCTTTCTAGCGGGAGGTAAAGAGCAGTACTTC. This chain links TRBV29-1 with TRBJ2-7; 11 bases align to TRBD2. Unmatched junction bases numbered 10, after V lost 5 bases and J lost 7 bases. The length of the CDR3 is 14 residues. Germline-derived CDR1 and CDR2 are SQVTM and ANQGSEA.